This T cell receptor (beta chain) was sequenced in a study of CD8+ T cells in alopecia areata. RNA extraction was followed by reverse transcription into cDNA, which acted as the sequencing template. Libraries were prepared by immunoSEQ multiplex PCR; TCRdb keeps only in-frame clonotypes and omits some of them. Of approximately 140,000 clones listed, around 47% are singletons. The specimen was CD4+ T cells sorted from blood. This TCR derives from a human donor with alopecia areata.

CDR3 nucleotide sequence: TGCACCAGCAGCCAAGATCCCCCACGCTCTGGAAACACCATATATTTT. Translation: CTSSQDPPRSGNTIYF. This sequence joins TRBV1 and TRBJ1-3. TRBV1 is labeled a pseudogene. This CDR3 contains 16 residues.